Shown below are 27 T cell receptor beta chains from a single sample sequenced in a study of blood T cell repertoires in COVID-19. Only in-frame clones appear in the TCRdb table, and some are missing; sequencing was by immunoSEQ multiplex PCR. Of about 210,000 clones in the sample, 83% were seen once. Sequences were obtained from peripheral blood. Every receptor here comes from a woman between 40 and 50 years old with active or convalescent COVID-19.

V gene TRBV5-5 combines with J gene TRBJ2-3; TRBD1 might be the D (6 bases). The germline CDR1 and CDR2 sequences are SGHKS and YYEKEE (reference sequence). This CDR3 contains 16 residues. V lost 2 bases and J lost 4, with 17 bases in between. The CDR3 coding sequence is TGTGCCAGCAGCTTTATGACAGGTCCAGGGGCAGATACGCAGTATTTT. Translation: CASSFMTGPGADTQYF.

V is TRBV6-5 and J is TRBJ1-6; 7 nucleotides agree with TRBD1. This CDR3 has 14 residues. With 2 bases clipped from V and 7 bases from J, the junction kept 2 bases outside the gene matches. Germline-derived CDR1 and CDR2 are MNHEY and SVGAGI. CDR3 loop: CASSYGTANSPLHF. For the CDR3, the DNA is TGTGCCAGCAGTTACGGGACAGCAAATTCACCCCTCCACTTT.

V is TRBV3-1 (or the pseudogene TRBV3-2) and J is TRBJ1-3; a weak D match, TRBD1 (5 bases). This CDR3 is 16 amino acids long. Germline values: CDR1 LGHDT, CDR2 YNNKEL (reference sequence). Trimming removed 2 bases from V and 0 bases from J, with 11 bases in between. The CDR3 loop is CASSQSGAGSGNTIYF. The CDR3 DNA follows: TGTGCCAGCAGCCAAAGCGGGGCAGGCTCTGGAAACACCATATATTTT.

This chain connects TRBV6-5 to TRBJ2-5; TRBD1 is a possible D gene (6 bases). Germline V gene sequence: CDR1 MNHEY, CDR2 SVGAGI. The CDR3 is 15 amino acids. Trimming stripped 7 bases from V and 5 bases from J, with 20 bases between. The CDR3 loop is CASNFHQGFAETQYF. CDR3 sequence (DNA): TGTGCCAGCAACTTCCATCAGGGGTTCGCGGAGACCCAGTACTTC.

The chain links TRBV7-2 to TRBJ2-1, with a weak D call TRBD2 (6 bases). In germline, CDR1 is SGHTA, CDR2 FQGNSA. Trimming cost V 0 bases and J 8 bases, with 8 bases left between them. The CDR3 has 13 amino acids. DNA of the CDR3: TGTGCCAGCAGCTTAGCGGGGGAGGATGAGCAGTTCTTC. Its translation is CASSLAGEDEQFF.

The chain uses TRBV18 and TRBJ2-7, with TRBD2 identical over 8 bases. The CDR3 length is 13 residues. From germline, CDR1 is KGHSH and CDR2 LQKENI. V shed 5 bases and J 6 bases; nucleotides not matched to a gene: 6. CDR3 in DNA: TGTGCCAGCTCAGCTTCCGGGACTAGCGAGCAGTACTTC. Translated: CASSASGTSEQYF.

This chain links TRBV7-9 with TRBJ2-7; D is possibly TRBD1 (6 bases). Germline assignment: CDR1 SEHNR and CDR2 FQNEAQ (reference sequence). This CDR3 is built from 13 residues. V shed 3 bases and J shed 7 bases, with 13 bases lying between them. Here the CDR3 reads CASSLAGTHEQYF. CDR3 DNA: TGTGCCAGCAGCTTGGCCGGGACACATGAGCAGTACTTC.

Only a few counts were recorded for this clone. CDR3 in DNA: TGTGCCAGCAGTCGCGCAACTAATGAAAAACTGTTTTTT. This gives the protein CASSRATNEKLFF. The J gene is TRBJ1-4, the V gene TRBV28; D call uncertain. The CDR3 loop spans 13 amino acids. The V and J ends lost 5 bases and 0 bases respectively, with 4 bases between them. Germline CDR1 MDHEN, CDR2 SYDVKM.

This clone came up once. This chain's CDR3 is CASSQSADTGELFF. In nucleotides, the CDR3 is TGTGCCAGCAGCCAATCCGCAGACACCGGGGAGCTGTTTTTT. The chain links TRBV3-1 (or the pseudogene TRBV3-2) to TRBJ2-2, with D hard to call. V lost 2 bases to trimming and J lost 3 bases, with 7 bases between them. The CDR3 totals 14 residues. Germline CDR1 is LGHDT and CDR2 is YNNKEL (reference sequence).

The V gene is TRBV4-1, the J gene TRBJ1-5, with TRBD1 as a possible D gene (5 bases). V was cut by 5 bases and J by 3 bases, with 14 bases left in between. This CDR3 has 15 residues. The germline CDR1 and CDR2 sequences are MGHRA and YSYEKL. The CDR3 is CASSLQPGSNQPQHF. The CDR3 DNA reads TGCGCCAGCAGCTTGCAGCCAGGGTCCAATCAGCCCCAGCATTTT.

The chain is built from TRBV19 and TRBJ1-4; D is undetermined. This CDR3 region has 13 residues. Trimming removed 3 bases from V and 4 bases from J, with 6 bases in between. CDR1 LNHDA and CDR2 SQIVND come from the germline V gene (reference sequence). CDR3 sequence (DNA): TGTGCCAGTAGTATTCAGGATAATGAAAAACTGTTTTTT. This translates into CASSIQDNEKLFF.

The V gene is TRBV10-1, the J gene TRBJ1-1; possibly TRBD1 for D (5 bases). Trimming took 6 bases from V and 4 from J, leaving 12 bases between them. Germline V gene sequence: CDR1 WNHNN, CDR2 SYGVQD (reference sequence). The CDR3 has 13 amino acids. As DNA, the CDR3 is TGCGCCAGCAGGGGACTCAACTCCACTGAAGCTTTCTTT. Protein product: CASRGLNSTEAFF.

The chain carries TRBV28 and TRBJ1-1; tentatively, D is TRBD1 (5 bases). V was trimmed by 7 bases and J by 4 bases, leaving 16 bases between them. The length of the CDR3 is 14 residues. CDR1 is MDHEN, CDR2 SYDVKM, per germline. The CDR3 DNA reads as TGTGCCAGCATCAATACAGGTCACGGCACTGAAGCTTTCTTT. This translates into CASINTGHGTEAFF.

The chain is built from TRBV10-3 and TRBJ1-5; 9 nucleotides match TRBD1. V shed 6 bases and J 5 bases; nucleotides not matched to a gene: 5. Germline loops: CDR1 ENHRY, CDR2 SYGVKD. This CDR3 region has 14 residues. The CDR3 DNA is TGTGCCATCAGCGAACAGGGGGCGGATCAGCCCCAGCATTTT. This sequence encodes CAISEQGADQPQHF.

The chain uses TRBV5-1 and TRBJ2-3; TRBD1 agrees at 8 bases. The V and J ends lost 5 bases and 5 bases, in that order; junction bases with no gene match: 10. Germline V gene lookup returns CDR1 SGHRS and CDR2 YFSETQ. This CDR3 has 15 amino acids. CDR3 bases: TGCGCCAGCAGACCGCAGGGGGCGCAAGGAGATACGCAGTATTTT. Amino acid sequence: CASRPQGAQGDTQYF.

CDR3: CASSSTGGGNSPLHF. CDR3 coding DNA: TGTGCCAGCAGTTCCACAGGGGGGGGTAATTCACCCCTCCACTTT. The chain is built from TRBV6-5 and TRBJ1-6; 8 bases line up with TRBD1. Germline V CDR1 and CDR2: MNHEY, SVGAGI. The CDR3 loop spans 15 amino acids. Trimming cost V 4 bases and J 6 bases; bases outside gene matches: 5.

The rearrangement joins TRBV6-5 to TRBJ1-1, with D unresolved. The CDR3 runs to 13 residues. Trimming shortened V by 11 bases and J by 2 bases, and 15 bases separated the two germline ends. Germline V gene sequence: CDR1 MNHEY, CDR2 SVGAGI. CDR3 amino acids: CAGGRTENTEAFF. The CDR3 DNA sequence: TGTGCCGGCGGGAGGACGGAAAACACTGAAGCTTTCTTT.

The genes are TRBV30 and TRBJ1-1, with D perhaps matching TRBD1 (6 bases). This CDR3 contains 14 residues. CDR1 is GTSNPN, CDR2 SVGIG, per germline (reference sequence). V gave up 5 bases and J gave up 4 bases, with 17 bases separating them. The CDR3 region has the DNA TGTGCCTGGGCCCTTGGGGGCTTGGGCACTGAAGCTTTCTTT. This translates into CAWALGGLGTEAFF.

The gene calls are TRBV2 and TRBJ2-3, with 8 bases aligning to TRBD2. Germline trimming cut 4 bases from V and 2 bases from J; bases unmatched to any gene: 2. CDR3 length: 14 amino acids. Germline values: CDR1 SNHLY, CDR2 FYNNEI. In DNA, the CDR3 is TGTGCCAGCAGTGCGCGGGGGGCCACAGATACGCAGTATTTT. Protein sequence: CASSARGATDTQYF.

V usage is TRBV30 and J usage is TRBJ1-2; D might be TRBD1 (5 bases). Germline V CDR1 and CDR2: GTSNPN, SVGIG (reference sequence). The CDR3 contains 12 residues. V was cut by 5 bases and J by 3 bases, with 10 bases left in between. CDR3 sequence (DNA): TGTGCCTGGTCCATCAGGGACTATGGCTACACCTTC. Protein: CAWSIRDYGYTF. Based on the CDR3 plus reference TRBV30 and TRBJ1-2, the full variable domain is SQTIHQWPATLVQPVGSPLSLECTVEGTSNPNLYWYRQAAGRGLQLLFYSVGIGQISSEVPQNLSASRPQDRQFILSSKKLLLSDSGFYLCAWSIRDYGYTFGSGTRLTVV.

The chain has TRBV11-3 and TRBJ2-5; perhaps TRBD2 as D (6 bases). Between the trimmed V and J ends, which lost 0 bases and 4 bases, there was a span of 15 bases. The CDR3 runs to 16 residues. CDR1 is SGHNT and CDR2 is YENEEA in the germline V gene. The CDR3 DNA sequence: TGTGCCAGCAGCTTAGATGGAATAAACGGGGGAGAGACCCAGTACTTC. Protein sequence: CASSLDGINGGETQYF.

This clone appeared a single time. The gene calls are TRBV28 and TRBJ1-2; no clear D gene. CDR1 MDHEN and CDR2 SYDVKM come from the germline V gene. The ends were cut back, 3 bases at V and 2 bases at J, with 10 bases in the middle. The CDR3 length is 14 residues. The DNA of the CDR3 is TGTGCCAGCAGTTTTGAGGGAATGAACTATGGCTACACCTTC. Translating it yields CASSFEGMNYGYTF.

This clone is a singleton in its sample. The chain links TRBV11-2 to TRBJ2-3; the D is unclear. CDR1 and CDR2 from the germline V gene are SGHAT and FQNNGV. With 3 bases removed from V and 2 bases from J, the gap between germline ends came to 9 bases. This CDR3 comprises 14 residues. CDR3 residues: CASSLGRFTDTQYF. DNA for the CDR3: TGTGCCAGCAGCTTGGGCAGGTTCACAGATACGCAGTATTTT.

There are a few counts of this clone. The chain is built from TRBV2 and TRBJ1-3; 12 positions agree with TRBD1. The V gene's germline CDR1 is SNHLY and CDR2 FYNNEI. J gave up 1 base and V 8 bases, and 3 bases lay outside the gene matches. CDR3 length equals 15 residues. The CDR3, as DNA: TGTGCCAGCCGGGACAGGGGGCTATCTGGAAACACCATATATTTT. It translates to CASRDRGLSGNTIYF.

This chain uses TRBV18 with TRBJ1-1; 7 nucleotides match TRBD1. Unmatched junction bases numbered 11, after V lost 2 bases and J lost 2 bases. Germline V lookup: CDR1 KGHSH, CDR2 LQKENI. The CDR3 spans 17 residues. CDR3 nucleotide sequence: TGTGCCAGCTCACCAGGTCAGGGGGTAATCGAAAACACTGAAGCTTTCTTT. This codes for CASSPGQGVIENTEAFF.

This clone appeared once. The chain links TRBV7-2 to TRBJ2-1; 7 positions agree with TRBD2. Germline V lookup: CDR1 SGHTA, CDR2 FQGNSA. The CDR3 covers 14 residues. With 5 bases clipped from V and 5 bases from J, the junction kept 6 bases outside the gene matches. Here the CDR3 reads CASSPLGGNNEQFF. The CDR3 DNA reads as TGTGCCAGCAGCCCCCTGGGGGGGAACAATGAGCAGTTCTTC.

The V call is TRBV5-1, the J call TRBJ2-5, with TRBD2 identical over 13 bases. This CDR3 comprises 16 residues. Germline-derived CDR1 and CDR2 are SGHRS and YFSETQ. V lost 3 bases to trimming and J lost 0 bases; unmatched junction nucleotides: 2. CDR3 loop: CASSWGTSGNQETQYF. CDR3 coding DNA: TGCGCCAGCAGCTGGGGGACTAGCGGGAACCAAGAGACCCAGTACTTC.